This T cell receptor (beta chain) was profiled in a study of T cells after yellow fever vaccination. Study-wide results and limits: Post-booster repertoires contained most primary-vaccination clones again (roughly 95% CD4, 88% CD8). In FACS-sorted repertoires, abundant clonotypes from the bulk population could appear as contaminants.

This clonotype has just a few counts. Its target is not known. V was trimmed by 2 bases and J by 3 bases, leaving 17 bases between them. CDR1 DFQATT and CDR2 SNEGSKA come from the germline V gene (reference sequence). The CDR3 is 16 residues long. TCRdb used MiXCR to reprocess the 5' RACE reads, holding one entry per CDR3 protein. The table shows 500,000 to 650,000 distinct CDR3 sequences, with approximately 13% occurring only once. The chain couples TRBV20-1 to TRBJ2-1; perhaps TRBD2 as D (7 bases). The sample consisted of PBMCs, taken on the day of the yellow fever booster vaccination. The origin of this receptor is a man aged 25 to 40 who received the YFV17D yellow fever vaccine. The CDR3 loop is CSARRGGRANYNEQFF. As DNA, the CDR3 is TGCAGTGCTAGAAGGGGGGGGAGGGCCAACTACAATGAGCAGTTCTTC.